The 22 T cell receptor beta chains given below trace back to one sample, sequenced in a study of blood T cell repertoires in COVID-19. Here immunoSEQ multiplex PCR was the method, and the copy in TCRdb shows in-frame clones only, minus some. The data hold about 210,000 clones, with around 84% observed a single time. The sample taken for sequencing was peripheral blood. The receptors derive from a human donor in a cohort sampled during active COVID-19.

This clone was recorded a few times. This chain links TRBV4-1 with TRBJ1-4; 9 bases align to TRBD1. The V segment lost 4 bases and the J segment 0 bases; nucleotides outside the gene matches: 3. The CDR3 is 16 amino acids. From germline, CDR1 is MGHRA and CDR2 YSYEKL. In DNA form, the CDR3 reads TGCGCCAGCAGCCCAGGGGACAGGGCAACTAATGAAAAACTGTTTTTT. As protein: CASSPGDRATNEKLFF.

CDR3 region: CASSHTDSPNYGYTF. The CDR3 DNA is TGTGCCAGCAGCCACACGGACAGTCCTAACTATGGCTACACCTTC. The chain carries TRBV7-9 and TRBJ1-2; D perhaps matches TRBD1 (6 bases). Germline V gene data show CDR1 as SEHNR and CDR2 as FQNEAQ (reference sequence). CDR3 length: 15 residues. Trimming took 5 bases from V and 0 from J, leaving 13 bases between them.

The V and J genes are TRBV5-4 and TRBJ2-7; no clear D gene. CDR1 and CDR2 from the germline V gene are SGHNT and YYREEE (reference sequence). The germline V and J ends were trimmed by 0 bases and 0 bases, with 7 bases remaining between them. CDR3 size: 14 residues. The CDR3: CASSLDPSSYEQYF. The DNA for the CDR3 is TGTGCCAGCAGCTTGGATCCGAGCTCCTACGAGCAGTACTTC.

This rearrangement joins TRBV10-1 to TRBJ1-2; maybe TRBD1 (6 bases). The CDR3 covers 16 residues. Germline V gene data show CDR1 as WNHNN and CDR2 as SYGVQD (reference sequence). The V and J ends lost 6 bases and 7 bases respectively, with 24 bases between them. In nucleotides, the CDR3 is TGCGCCAGCAGCGGCCAATCAGGGGCCAGGAGAGGTGGCTACACCTTC. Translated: CASSGQSGARRGGYTF.

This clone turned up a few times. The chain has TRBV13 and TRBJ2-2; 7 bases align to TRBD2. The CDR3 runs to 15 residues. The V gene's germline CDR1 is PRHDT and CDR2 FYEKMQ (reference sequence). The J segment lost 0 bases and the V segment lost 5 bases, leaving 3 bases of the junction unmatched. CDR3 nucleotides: TGTGCCAGCAGCCAAGGACTAGCGAACACCGGGGAGCTGTTTTTT. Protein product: CASSQGLANTGELFF.

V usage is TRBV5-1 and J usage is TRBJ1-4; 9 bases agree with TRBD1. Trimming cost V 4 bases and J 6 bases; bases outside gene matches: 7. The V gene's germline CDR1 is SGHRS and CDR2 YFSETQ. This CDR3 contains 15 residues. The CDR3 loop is CASSTLGQGDEKLFF. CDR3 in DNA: TGCGCCAGCAGCACCTTGGGACAGGGTGATGAAAAACTGTTTTTT. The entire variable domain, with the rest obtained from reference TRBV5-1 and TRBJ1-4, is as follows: KAGVTQTPRYLIKTRGQQVTLSCSPISGHRSVSWYQQTPGQGLQFLFEYFSETQRNKGNFPGRFSGRQFSNSRSEMNVSTLELGDSALYLCASSTLGQGDEKLFFGSGTQLSVL.

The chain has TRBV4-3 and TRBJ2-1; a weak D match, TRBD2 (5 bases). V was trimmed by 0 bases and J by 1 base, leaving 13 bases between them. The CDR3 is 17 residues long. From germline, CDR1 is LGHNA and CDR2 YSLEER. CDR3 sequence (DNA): TGCGCCAGCAGCCAAGATCAGAGGGTTGGATCCTACAATGAGCAGTTCTTC. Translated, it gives CASSQDQRVGSYNEQFF.

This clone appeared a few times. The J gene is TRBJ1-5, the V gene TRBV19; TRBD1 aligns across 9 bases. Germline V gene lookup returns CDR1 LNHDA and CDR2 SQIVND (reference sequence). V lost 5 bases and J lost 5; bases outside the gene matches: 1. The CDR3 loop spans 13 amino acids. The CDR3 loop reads CASSRTGDQPQHF. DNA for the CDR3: TGTGCCAGTAGTCGGACAGGGGATCAGCCCCAGCATTTT.

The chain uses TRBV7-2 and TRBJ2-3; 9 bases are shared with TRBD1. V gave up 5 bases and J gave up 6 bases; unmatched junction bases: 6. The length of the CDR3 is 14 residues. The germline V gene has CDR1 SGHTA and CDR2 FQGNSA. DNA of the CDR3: TGTGCCAGCAGCCACCGGGACAGGGAGGATACGCAGTATTTT. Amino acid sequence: CASSHRDREDTQYF.

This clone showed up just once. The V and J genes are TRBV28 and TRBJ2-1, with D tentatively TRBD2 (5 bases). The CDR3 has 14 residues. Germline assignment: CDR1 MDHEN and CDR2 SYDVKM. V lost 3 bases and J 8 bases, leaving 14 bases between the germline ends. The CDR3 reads CASSLSGIRYEQFF. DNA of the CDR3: TGTGCCAGCAGTTTGTCCGGGATCAGGTATGAGCAGTTCTTC.

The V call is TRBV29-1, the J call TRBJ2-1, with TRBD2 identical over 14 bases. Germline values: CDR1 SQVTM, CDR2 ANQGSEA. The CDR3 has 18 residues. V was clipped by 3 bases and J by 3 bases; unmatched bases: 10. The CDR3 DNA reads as TGCAGCGTTGATCCCCTGGGACTAGCGGGAGTTGACTACAATGAGCAGTTCTTC. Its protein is CSVDPLGLAGVDYNEQFF.

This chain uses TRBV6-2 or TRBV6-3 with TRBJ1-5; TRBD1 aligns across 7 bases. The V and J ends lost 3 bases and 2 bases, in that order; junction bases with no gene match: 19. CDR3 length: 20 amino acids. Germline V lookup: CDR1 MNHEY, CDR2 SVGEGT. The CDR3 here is CASSYWATDRRISGNQPQHF. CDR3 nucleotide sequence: TGTGCCAGCAGTTATTGGGCGACGGACAGGAGAATTAGCGGCAATCAGCCCCAGCATTTT.

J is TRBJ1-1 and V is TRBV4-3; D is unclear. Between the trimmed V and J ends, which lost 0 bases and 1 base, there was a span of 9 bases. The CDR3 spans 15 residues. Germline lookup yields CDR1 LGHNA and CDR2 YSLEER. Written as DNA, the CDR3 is TGCGCCAGCAGCCAAGAGTTGGCCAGGAACACTGAAGCTTTCTTT. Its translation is CASSQELARNTEAFF.

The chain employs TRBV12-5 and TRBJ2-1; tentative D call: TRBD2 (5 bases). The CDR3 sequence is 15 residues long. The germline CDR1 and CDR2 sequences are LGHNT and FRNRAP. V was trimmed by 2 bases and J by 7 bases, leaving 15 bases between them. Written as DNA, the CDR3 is TGTGCTAGTGGTTTGTCCTTCGGGGTTCGGAATGAGCAGTTCTTC. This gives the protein CASGLSFGVRNEQFF.

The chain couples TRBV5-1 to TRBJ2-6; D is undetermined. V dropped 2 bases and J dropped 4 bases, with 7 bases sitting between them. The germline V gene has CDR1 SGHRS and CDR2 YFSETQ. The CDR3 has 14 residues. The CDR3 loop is CASSFLSGANVLTF. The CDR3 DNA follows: TGCGCCAGCAGCTTCCTCTCGGGGGCCAACGTCCTGACTTTC.

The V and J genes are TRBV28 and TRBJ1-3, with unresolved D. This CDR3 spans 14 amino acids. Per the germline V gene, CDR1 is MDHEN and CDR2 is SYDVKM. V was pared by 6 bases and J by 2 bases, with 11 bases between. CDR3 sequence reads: CASRLPGTGNTIYF. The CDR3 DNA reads TGTGCCAGCAGACTACCTGGAACTGGAAACACCATATATTTT.

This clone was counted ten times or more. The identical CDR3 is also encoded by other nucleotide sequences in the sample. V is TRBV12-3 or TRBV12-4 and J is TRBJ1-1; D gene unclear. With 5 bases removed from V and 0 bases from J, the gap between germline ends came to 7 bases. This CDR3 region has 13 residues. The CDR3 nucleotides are TGTGCCAGCAGTCCTACAGTGAACACTGAAGCTTTCTTT. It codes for CASSPTVNTEAFF.

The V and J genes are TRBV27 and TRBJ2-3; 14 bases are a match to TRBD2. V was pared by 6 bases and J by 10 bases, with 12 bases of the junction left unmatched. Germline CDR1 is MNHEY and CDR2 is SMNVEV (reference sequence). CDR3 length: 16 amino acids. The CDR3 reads CASSRGGLAGVRAQYF. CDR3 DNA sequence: TGTGCCAGCAGCCGTGGGGGACTAGCGGGGGTACGTGCGCAGTATTTT.

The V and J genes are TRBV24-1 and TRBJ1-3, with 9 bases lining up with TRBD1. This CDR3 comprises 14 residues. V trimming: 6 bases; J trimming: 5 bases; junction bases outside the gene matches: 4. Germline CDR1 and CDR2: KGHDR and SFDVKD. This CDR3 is CATSRGTGRNTIYF. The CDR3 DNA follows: TGTGCCACCAGTCGGGGGACAGGGAGAAACACCATATATTTT.

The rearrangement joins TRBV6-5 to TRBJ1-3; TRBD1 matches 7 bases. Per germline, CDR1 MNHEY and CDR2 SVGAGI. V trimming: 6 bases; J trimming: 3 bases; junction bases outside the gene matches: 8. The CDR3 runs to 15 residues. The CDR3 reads CASSMTGNGGNTIYF. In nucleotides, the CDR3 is TGTGCCAGCAGCATGACAGGGAACGGTGGAAACACCATATATTTT.

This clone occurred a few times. CDR3 coding DNA: TGTGCCAGCAGCCAACATCAGGGGGCAGAGAATCAGCCCCAGCATTTT. Its translation is CASSQHQGAENQPQHF. The rearrangement joins TRBV4-2 to TRBJ1-5; 8 bases line up with TRBD1. Germline loops: CDR1 LGHNA, CDR2 YNFKEQ. The length of the CDR3 is 16 residues. The junction had 7 bases not matched to a gene; V was cut back by 2 bases and J by 4 bases.

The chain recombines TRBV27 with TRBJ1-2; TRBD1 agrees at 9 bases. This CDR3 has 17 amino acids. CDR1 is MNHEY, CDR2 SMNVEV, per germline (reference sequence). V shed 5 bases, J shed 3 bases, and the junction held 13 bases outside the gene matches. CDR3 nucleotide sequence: TGTGCCAGCAGTATACCGGGACAGGGCCTCAAGGACTATGGCTACACCTTC. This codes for CASSIPGQGLKDYGYTF.